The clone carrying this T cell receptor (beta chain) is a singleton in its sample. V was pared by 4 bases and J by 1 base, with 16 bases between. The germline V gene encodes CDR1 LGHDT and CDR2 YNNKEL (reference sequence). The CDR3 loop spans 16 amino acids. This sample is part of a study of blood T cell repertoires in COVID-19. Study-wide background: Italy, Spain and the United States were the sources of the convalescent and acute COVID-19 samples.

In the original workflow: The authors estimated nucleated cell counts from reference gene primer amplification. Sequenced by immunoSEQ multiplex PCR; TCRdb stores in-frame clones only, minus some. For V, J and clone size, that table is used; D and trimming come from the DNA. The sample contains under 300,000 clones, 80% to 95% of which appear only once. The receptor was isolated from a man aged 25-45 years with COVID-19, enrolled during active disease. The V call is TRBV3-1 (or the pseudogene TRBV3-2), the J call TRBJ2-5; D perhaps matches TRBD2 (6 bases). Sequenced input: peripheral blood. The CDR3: CASSLPRLGLQETQYF. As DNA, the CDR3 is TGTGCCAGCAGCCTTCCTCGACTAGGACTCCAAGAGACCCAGTACTTC.